These T cell receptor beta chains were read from a single sample in a study of blood T cell repertoires in COVID-19. Profiling relied on immunoSEQ multiplex PCR, and the TCRdb table lists in-frame clones only, not all of them. The sample holds tens of thousands of clones, 90% seen once. Sequenced material: peripheral blood. The receptors shown here come from a man in his fifties with COVID-19, enrolled during active disease. CDR3s include the opening cysteine and the closing phenylalanine or tryptophan. Each record gives: V gene, D gene, CDR3 length, J gene, CDR3 DNA, CDR3 protein. The D gene is left open where the match is weak.

TRBV9,TRBD1,22,TRBJ2-3,TGTGCCAGCAGCGCCCGGCCGAACAGTCATAGGCAAACGGGACAGAGAACAGATACGCAGTATTTT,CASSARPNSHRQTGQRTDTQYF
TRBV6-2/TRBV6-3,.,16,TRBJ2-7,TGTGCCAGCAGTTACTCGGATAGACTACCTTTCTACGAGCAGTACTTC,CASSYSDRLPFYEQYF
TRBV18,.,14,TRBJ1-1,TGTGCCAGCTCACCGCTCGATAGCGCCACTGAAGCTTTCTTT,CASSPLDSATEAFF
TRBV5-1,.,13,TRBJ1-2,TGCGCCAGCAGCCTGGGACTTCTCTATGGCTACACCTTC,CASSLGLLYGYTF
TRBV7-9,.,17,TRBJ1-1,TGTGCCAGCAGTTTGTCAGAGTTCGGGACAAGGTCGTCTGAAGCTTTCTTT,CASSLSEFGTRSSEAFF
TRBV20-1,TRBD2,11,TRBJ2-1,TGCAGTCCCGGCGGGGGAGGGGCGCAGTTCTTC,CSPGGGGAQFF
TRBV7-2,TRBD1,16,TRBJ1-4,TGTGCCAGCAGCTTGTTCTCGGGACAGGGTAATGAAAAACTGTTTTTT,CASSLFSGQGNEKLFF
TRBV6-6,TRBD1,15,TRBJ2-2,TGTGCCAGCATCATGGGGACAGGAGACACCGGGGAGCTGTTTTTT,CASIMGTGDTGELFF
TRBV6-5,TRBD1,15,TRBJ1-1,TGTGCCAGCAGTTACTCGGACAGGGGGAACACTGAAGCTTTCTTT,CASSYSDRGNTEAFF
TRBV5-1,.,17,TRBJ1-3,TGCGCCAGCAGCCGGGACACCTCGTCGAGCTCTGGAAACACCATATATTTT,CASSRDTSSSSGNTIYF